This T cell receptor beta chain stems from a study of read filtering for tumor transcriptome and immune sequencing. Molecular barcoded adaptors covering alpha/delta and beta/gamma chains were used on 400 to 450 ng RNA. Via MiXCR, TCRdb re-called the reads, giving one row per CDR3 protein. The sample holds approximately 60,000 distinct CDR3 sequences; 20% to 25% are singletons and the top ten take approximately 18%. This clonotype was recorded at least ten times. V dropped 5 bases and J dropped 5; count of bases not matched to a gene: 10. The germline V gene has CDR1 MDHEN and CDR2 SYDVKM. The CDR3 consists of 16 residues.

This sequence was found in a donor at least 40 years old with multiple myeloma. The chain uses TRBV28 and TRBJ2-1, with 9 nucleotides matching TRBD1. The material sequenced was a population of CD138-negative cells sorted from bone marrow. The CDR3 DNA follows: TGTGCCAGCAGTACCTATGGACAGGGGCTAAACAATGAGCAGTTCTTC. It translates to CASSTYGQGLNNEQFF.